This entry features one TCR beta chain sequence. Together with a sample-barcoded 5' primer, a J-beta primer mix was included in a second PCR lasting roughly 6 to 12 cycles. TCRdb called the 5' RACE reads again in MiXCR, with one record for every CDR3 protein. The sample consists of around 650,000 distinct CDR3 sequences, around two fifths of them appearing once. The data stem from a study of blood T cells in healthy people across ages. V lost 11 bases to trimming and J lost 12 bases; unmatched junction nucleotides: 15. Germline-derived CDR1 and CDR2 are MNHNS and SASEGT. The CDR3 length is 13 residues.

This TCR derives from a man older than 75 in good health. Sequencing used blood. V gene TRBV6-1 combines with J gene TRBJ2-1; 8 bases align to TRBD2. The CDR3 here is CAGLFGGVQGQFF. The CDR3 DNA follows: TGTGCCGGCCTTTTCGGGGGGGTACAGGGGCAGTTCTTC.